This is a list of T cell receptor beta chains from one sample in a study of cytomegalovirus exposure and HLA in healthy donors. The repertoire was sequenced with immunoSEQ multiplex PCR; TCRdb's copy has only in-frame clones and lacks some. Of about 220,000 clones in the sample, roughly 83% were seen once. Sequencing was carried out using PBMCs. The receptor source for this set is a boy younger than 10 in good health and CMV-seronegative. CDR3s include the opening cysteine and the closing phenylalanine or tryptophan. The order of the fields is V gene, clone size, D gene, J gene, CDR3 DNA, CDR3 protein. A D gene is named only where the DNA matches it firmly. Clone size is given for some rows only: seen once, a few or many times, or a class if the clone is expanded.

v_gene: TRBV5-6
abundance: NA
d_gene: TRBD1
j_gene: TRBJ2-7
CDR3nt: TGTGCCAGCAGCTTAAGGCAGGGGGCTAGTTGGGAGCAGTACTTC
CDR3aa: CASSLRQGASWEQYF

v_gene: TRBV7-9
abundance: NA
d_gene: NA
j_gene: TRBJ1-1
CDR3nt: TGTGCCAGCAGCTTATTCCCCCCGCTGGGCTTGAACACTGAAGCTTTCTTT
CDR3aa: CASSLFPPLGLNTEAFF

v_gene: TRBV4-2
abundance: few
d_gene: NA
j_gene: TRBJ2-3
CDR3nt: TGTGCCAGCAGCCAGACCCCCTCACAGGGTGCAGATACGCAGTATTTT
CDR3aa: CASSQTPSQGADTQYF

v_gene: TRBV5-1
abundance: NA
d_gene: NA
j_gene: TRBJ1-2
CDR3nt: TGCGCCAGCAGCTTCAGCCAGAGGGACTACACCTTC
CDR3aa: CASSFSQRDYTF

v_gene: TRBV7-8
abundance: NA
d_gene: NA
j_gene: TRBJ1-4
CDR3nt: TGTGCCAGCAGCCCGAGTCGAGAACTGTTTTTT
CDR3aa: CASSPSRELFF

v_gene: TRBV7-2
abundance: NA
d_gene: TRBD1
j_gene: TRBJ1-5
CDR3nt: TGTGCCAGCAGCACCCGGACAGGGTATAGCAATCAGCCCCAGCATTTT
CDR3aa: CASSTRTGYSNQPQHF

v_gene: TRBV5-1
abundance: NA
d_gene: TRBD1
j_gene: TRBJ2-1
CDR3nt: TGCGCCAGCAGCTTGGAGGTAGGCAGGGGGATCGAGCAGTTCTTC
CDR3aa: CASSLEVGRGIEQFF

v_gene: TRBV6-5
abundance: NA
d_gene: TRBD2
j_gene: TRBJ2-5
CDR3nt: TGTGCCAGCATTCGAGCGGGGGTCCAAGAGACCCAGTACTTC
CDR3aa: CASIRAGVQETQYF

v_gene: TRBV9
abundance: once
d_gene: NA
j_gene: TRBJ2-1
CDR3nt: TGTGCCAGCAGCGTTACAGGGAATGAGCAGTTCTTC
CDR3aa: CASSVTGNEQFF

v_gene: TRBV4-1
abundance: NA
d_gene: NA
j_gene: TRBJ2-7
CDR3nt: TGCGCCAGCAGCCGAGCTAGCGTTGTTGCCTACGAGCAGTACTTC
CDR3aa: CASSRASVVAYEQYF

v_gene: TRBV7-3
abundance: NA
d_gene: NA
j_gene: TRBJ2-3
CDR3nt: TGTGCCAGCAGCTTACGCGGGGGCACAGATACGCAGTATTTT
CDR3aa: CASSLRGGTDTQYF

v_gene: TRBV9
abundance: few
d_gene: TRBD2
j_gene: TRBJ2-1
CDR3nt: TGTGCCAGCAGCGTATGGCGGGCGCGGGGGTACAATGAGCAGTTCTTC
CDR3aa: CASSVWRARGYNEQFF

v_gene: TRBV7-9
abundance: once
d_gene: NA
j_gene: TRBJ1-5
CDR3nt: TGTGCCAGCTCACAACAGGGTCACAATCAGCCCCAGCATTTT
CDR3aa: CASSQQGHNQPQHF

v_gene: TRBV19
abundance: NA
d_gene: NA
j_gene: TRBJ1-5
CDR3nt: TGTGCCAGTAGTTCTTACAGGGCCGCAGGCAATCAGCCCCAGCATTTT
CDR3aa: CASSSYRAAGNQPQHF

v_gene: TRBV19
abundance: NA
d_gene: NA
j_gene: TRBJ1-5
CDR3nt: TGTGCCAGTAGTATAGCGGCAGGGAGCAATCAGCCCCAGCATTTT
CDR3aa: CASSIAAGSNQPQHF

v_gene: TRBV6-6
abundance: few
d_gene: NA
j_gene: TRBJ1-2
CDR3nt: TGTGCCAGCACCCTAACAGGCAACTATGGCTACACCTTC
CDR3aa: CASTLTGNYGYTF

v_gene: TRBV4-2
abundance: NA
d_gene: NA
j_gene: TRBJ2-7
CDR3nt: TGTGCCAGCAGCCAAGGAAGGGGATTCAACTCCTACGAGCAGTACTTC
CDR3aa: CASSQGRGFNSYEQYF